These 16 T cell receptor beta chains were sequenced from one sample in a study of T cells in Graves' hyperthyroidism and ophthalmopathy. The source material, RNA transcripts, was used to amplify TCR beta CDR3 regions. Researchers ran a first-round RT-PCR on the TCR CDR3 using the HTBI primer set. TCRdb reanalysed the multiplex PCR reads using MiXCR and keeps one entry per CDR3 protein. The sample shows about 130,000 distinct CDR3 sequences, more than 20% of them seen only once. The sequencing input was blood. The origin of the receptors is a woman aged 50 to 65 with Graves' hyperthyroidism that later progressed to Graves' ophthalmopathy.

The genes are TRBV5-1 and TRBJ1-1; D is undetermined. Germline CDR1 reads SGHRS; CDR2 reads YFSETQ. Trimming cost V 7 bases and J 1 base, with 14 bases left between them. There are 14 residues in the CDR3. This CDR3 reads CASRPETGNTEAFF. The CDR3 region has the DNA TGCGCCAGCCGGCCAGAGACGGGGAACACTGAAGCTTTCTTT.

V is TRBV10-3 and J is TRBJ1-1; D possibly corresponds to TRBD1 (5 bases). Trimming stripped 2 bases from V and 4 bases from J, with 17 bases between. Germline V gene lookup returns CDR1 ENHRY and CDR2 SYGVKD. The CDR3 has 16 amino acids. The CDR3 sequence: CAISEPDWGKGTEAFF. The DNA of the CDR3 is TGTGCCATCAGTGAGCCTGATTGGGGGAAAGGCACTGAAGCTTTCTTT.

This clonotype has only a few counts. This sequence joins TRBV20-1 and TRBJ2-1, with 8 bases identical to TRBD2. After removal of 2 bases from V and 4 bases from J, the junction contained 7 bases not matched to a gene. Germline V gene sequence: CDR1 DFQATT, CDR2 SNEGSKA (reference sequence). The CDR3 runs 15 residues. In DNA form, the CDR3 reads TGCAGTGCTAGACCTACTAGCGGTACTTACAATGAGCAGTTCTTC. It encodes CSARPTSGTYNEQFF.

The chain joins TRBV12-3 or TRBV12-4 to TRBJ2-3; 8 bases match TRBD2. CDR3 length: 15 amino acids. V lost 3 bases, J lost 1 base, and 3 bases stayed unmatched. In nucleotides, the CDR3 is TGTGCCAGCAGTTTTAGCGGGACCCGCACAGATACGCAGTATTTT. Amino acids: CASSFSGTRTDTQYF.

This chain's CDR3 is CASSGQAGTYNEQFF. The CDR3 bases are TGTGCCAGTAGCGGCCAAGCCGGCACCTACAATGAGCAGTTCTTC. The V and J genes are TRBV19 and TRBJ2-1, with unresolved D. This CDR3 region has 15 residues. V was shortened by 6 bases and J by 2 bases, with 14 bases between the two germline ends. Per the germline V gene, CDR1 is LNHDA and CDR2 is SQIVND (reference sequence).

The V gene is TRBV18, the J gene TRBJ2-7, with 7 bases matching TRBD1. Trimming at V came to 3 bases and at J to 0 bases, leaving 5 bases not matched to a gene. CDR1 KGHSH and CDR2 LQKENI come from the germline V gene. The CDR3 runs to 15 residues. CDR3 DNA sequence: TGTGCCAGCTCACCGGGACAGAAAACCTCCTACGAGCAGTACTTC. This encodes CASSPGQKTSYEQYF.

This clonotype showed up just a few times. The V and J genes are TRBV4-1 and TRBJ2-1; the D is unclear. The CDR3 length is 12 residues. Germline values: CDR1 MGHRA, CDR2 YSYEKL. Trimming removed 5 bases from V and 1 base from J, with 3 bases in between. The CDR3 region has the DNA TGCGCCAGCAGCGGATCCTACAATGAGCAGTTCTTC. This gives the protein CASSGSYNEQFF.

As DNA, the CDR3 is TGCAGCGTTGGACTAGCGGGAGGGAACACCGGGGAGCTGTTTTTT. Translated: CSVGLAGGNTGELFF. The chain couples TRBV29-1 to TRBJ2-2; 13 bases agree with TRBD2. CDR3 length equals 15 residues. The V and J ends lost 4 bases and 1 base, in that order; junction bases with no gene match: 0. CDR1 SQVTM and CDR2 ANQGSEA come from the germline V gene.

This clonotype was observed a few times. This chain links TRBV28 with TRBJ2-3, with 7 positions matching TRBD2. This CDR3 comprises 14 residues. Germline V lookup: CDR1 MDHEN, CDR2 SYDVKM. The J segment lost 2 bases and the V segment lost 11 bases, leaving 10 bases of the junction unmatched. DNA of the CDR3: TGTGCCTGCGCCTCCGGGAGGCCCACAGATACGCAGTATTTT. Its protein product is CACASGRPTDTQYF. Filled out from reference TRBV28 and TRBJ2-3, the complete variable domain reads DVKVTQSSRYLVKRTGEKVFLECVQDMDHENMFWYRQDPGLGLRLIYFSYDVKMKEKGDIPEGYSVSREKKERFSLILESASTNQTSMYLCACASGRPTDTQYFGPGTRLTVL.

The chain has TRBV28 and TRBJ2-7; D is uncertain. In germline, CDR1 is MDHEN, CDR2 SYDVKM. V gave up 5 bases and J gave up 3 bases, with 20 bases separating them. CDR3 size: 16 residues. The chain's CDR3 is CASSPQVAGLLYEQYF. DNA of the CDR3: TGTGCCAGCAGTCCGCAAGTCGCCGGTCTACTCTACGAGCAGTACTTC.

This clonotype was seen a few times. J is TRBJ1-2 and V is TRBV2, with TRBD1 identical over 8 bases. Per the germline V gene, CDR1 is SNHLY and CDR2 is FYNNEI. The CDR3 runs to 14 residues. With V trimmed by 3 bases and J by 4 bases, 4 bases remained unmatched. The CDR3 sequence: CASSEDDRGYGYTF. The CDR3 nucleotides are TGTGCCAGCAGTGAGGACGACAGGGGCTATGGCTACACCTTC.

This clonotype was picked up many times. The chain joins TRBV5-6 to TRBJ1-1; D gene uncertain. Germline V gene lookup returns CDR1 SGHDT and CDR2 YYEEEE. The CDR3 loop spans 14 amino acids. Trimming removed 2 bases from V and 1 base from J, with 9 bases in between. The CDR3 DNA is TGTGCCAGCAGCTTTTCCCTGAGGAACACTGAAGCTTTCTTT. It is translated as CASSFSLRNTEAFF.

This clonotype has ten or more counts. The chain is built from TRBV30 and TRBJ2-1; 8 bases line up with TRBD2. V was clipped by 5 bases and J by 7 bases; unmatched bases: 16. This CDR3 is built from 16 residues. Germline lookup yields CDR1 GTSNPN and CDR2 SVGIG (reference sequence). The CDR3 bases are TGTGCCTGGGGCCGGTGGGGTGCTAGCGGGTGGAATGAGCAGTTCTTC. This encodes CAWGRWGASGWNEQFF. Full variable domain (missing parts from reference TRBV30 and TRBJ2-1): SQTIHQWPATLVQPVGSPLSLECTVEGTSNPNLYWYRQAAGRGLQLLFYSVGIGQISSEVPQNLSASRPQDRQFILSSKKLLLSDSGFYLCAWGRWGASGWNEQFFGPGTRLTVL.

The genes are TRBV9 and TRBJ2-3; D may be TRBD1 (5 bases). The CDR3 consists of 16 residues. Germline assignment: CDR1 SGDLS and CDR2 YYNGEE. V shed 4 bases and J shed 0 bases, with 15 bases lying between them. This chain's CDR3 is CASSPNQGSSTDTQYF. In DNA form, the CDR3 reads TGTGCCAGCAGCCCAAACCAGGGCTCCAGCACAGATACGCAGTATTTT.

This clonotype was counted only a few times. The chain joins TRBV20-1 to TRBJ2-7; 8 bases are a match to TRBD2. This CDR3 spans 13 amino acids. In germline, CDR1 is DFQATT, CDR2 SNEGSKA (reference sequence). With 3 bases clipped from V and 3 bases from J, the junction kept 4 bases outside the gene matches. In DNA, the CDR3 is TGCAGTGCTAGCGGGAGGGCGGGCTACGAGCAGTACTTC. It encodes CSASGRAGYEQYF.

This clonotype has at least ten counts. This rearrangement joins TRBV28 to TRBJ1-1; possible D gene TRBD1, 6 bases. The CDR3 is 11 amino acids. V lost 6 bases, J lost 13 bases, and 15 bases lay in between. Germline V gene data show CDR1 as MDHEN and CDR2 as SYDVKM. The CDR3 bases are TGTGCCAGCAGCAGCCGGGACAACCTTTTCTTT. It encodes CASSSRDNLFF.